What follows are 2 T cell receptor beta chains derived from one specimen sequenced in a study of cytomegalovirus exposure and HLA in healthy donors. PCR amplification relied on 60 Vbeta primers (plus 13 Jbeta primers). Libraries were prepared by immunoSEQ multiplex PCR; TCRdb keeps only in-frame clonotypes and omits some of them. This table holds 150,000 to 200,000 clones, nearly 80% found once. Sequences were obtained from PBMCs. The origin of the receptors is a man between 40 and 49 years old in good health and CMV-seropositive.

This clone was recorded only once. V usage is TRBV29-1 and J usage is TRBJ2-3; D is undetermined. CDR3 size: 12 residues. V shed 2 bases and J shed 4 bases, with 7 bases lying between them. From germline, CDR1 is SQVTM and CDR2 ANQGSEA. The CDR3 nucleotides read TGCAGCGTTGAATTGCAGGCAGATACGCAGTATTTT. Its protein product is CSVELQADTQYF.

The chain recombines TRBV6-1 with TRBJ2-3; 9 nucleotides align to TRBD2. Germline-derived CDR1 and CDR2 are MNHNS and SASEGT. The J segment lost 4 bases and the V segment lost 4 bases, leaving 9 bases of the junction unmatched. CDR3 length: 16 residues. This chain's CDR3 is CASSGLAGYHSDTQYF. DNA of the CDR3: TGTGCCAGCAGTGGGCTAGCGGGATATCATTCAGATACGCAGTATTTT.